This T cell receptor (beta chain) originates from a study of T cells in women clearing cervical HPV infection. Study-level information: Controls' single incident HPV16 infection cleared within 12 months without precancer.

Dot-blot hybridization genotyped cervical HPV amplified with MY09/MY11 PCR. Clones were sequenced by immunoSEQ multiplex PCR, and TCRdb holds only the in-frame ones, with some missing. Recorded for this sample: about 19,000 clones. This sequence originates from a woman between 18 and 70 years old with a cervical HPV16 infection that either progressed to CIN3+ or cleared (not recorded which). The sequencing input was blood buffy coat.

Partial CDR3 DNA: TGTGCCAGCAGTTTTACATCTTCCCAAGAGACC. Its translation is CASSFTSSQET. The full-length CDR3 reads as CASSFTSSQETQYF. The chain couples TRBV28 to TRBJ2-5; D is unclear. Sequencing ends 3 residues short of the CDR3 end; the germline J gene provides the rest. The germline V and J ends were trimmed by 3 bases and 1 base, with 9 bases remaining between them. CDR1 and CDR2 (germline): MDHEN, SYDVKM. CDR3 length: 14 amino acids.